These 15 T cell receptor beta chains came from one sample sequenced in a study of OX40 agonist ivuxolimab in advanced cancers. Clones were read by immunoSEQ multiplex PCR, and TCRdb kept only the in-frame ones, dropping some. The sample contains tens of thousands of clones, about nine tenths of which appear only once. The sequenced sample was CD4+ or CD8+ T cells sorted from blood, obtained in a trial of the OX40 agonist ivuxolimab. These receptor sequences come from an adult with an advanced solid tumor such as melanoma, head and neck, liver or kidney cancer.

This clone has a single count. The J gene is TRBJ2-7, the V gene TRBV9, with a possible D match to TRBD1 (6 bases). The CDR3 extends over 14 amino acids. Germline CDR1 SGDLS, CDR2 YYNGEE. Trimming removed 0 bases from V and 3 bases from J, with 10 bases in between. The chain's CDR3 is CASSVGTDIYEQYF. The CDR3 DNA reads as TGTGCCAGCAGCGTAGGGACAGACATCTACGAGCAGTACTTC.

The rearrangement joins TRBV18 to TRBJ1-1, with a tentative D call TRBD1 (5 bases). CDR3 length: 15 amino acids. V gave up 6 bases and J gave up 6 bases, with 20 bases separating them. Germline V gene lookup returns CDR1 KGHSH and CDR2 LQKENI. CDR3 sequence: CASSHQYLGDPEAFF. CDR3 DNA: TGTGCCAGCTCTCACCAATATCTAGGGGACCCTGAAGCTTTCTTT.

V is TRBV29-1 and J is TRBJ2-2, with D perhaps TRBD2 (5 bases). In germline, CDR1 is SQVTM, CDR2 ANQGSEA. The CDR3 length is 15 residues. V was trimmed by 1 base and J by 4 bases, leaving 13 bases between them. CDR3 amino acids: CSVEGLRGATGELFF. CDR3 nucleotides: TGCAGCGTTGAAGGGCTCCGGGGTGCCACCGGGGAGCTGTTTTTT.

CDR3 sequence: CAIEGRHNLGEQYF. In DNA form, the CDR3 reads TGTGCCATAGAAGGTCGTCACAACCTCGGCGAGCAGTACTTC. This chain connects TRBV10-3 to TRBJ2-7; D ambiguous. The CDR3 runs 14 residues. The germline V and J ends were trimmed by 9 bases and 6 bases, with 21 bases remaining between them. Germline V CDR1 and CDR2: ENHRY, SYGVKD.

This chain joins TRBV28 and TRBJ1-6, with TRBD1 identical over 8 bases. CDR1 and CDR2 from the germline V gene are MDHEN and SYDVKM. The V gene end was trimmed by 6 bases and the J gene end by 4 bases; junction bases not matched to a gene: 8. This CDR3 is built from 16 residues. The CDR3 spells CASSLGQGVYNSPLHF. For the CDR3, the DNA is TGTGCCAGCAGCTTAGGACAGGGAGTTTATAATTCACCCCTCCACTTT.

J is TRBJ2-1 and V is TRBV30, with 7 bases aligning to TRBD2. This CDR3 has 11 residues. The V segment lost 2 bases and the J segment 15 bases; nucleotides outside the gene matches: 7. CDR1 is GTSNPN and CDR2 is SVGIG in the germline V gene (reference sequence). The CDR3 region is CAWSRGDLTFF. In DNA, the CDR3 is TGTGCCTGGAGTCGGGGGGACCTTACGTTCTTC.

This chain uses TRBV27 with TRBJ2-5, with no clear D. This CDR3 comprises 15 residues. Deletions cut 3 bases from V and 1 base from J, with 12 bases between. Germline CDR1 and CDR2: MNHEY and SMNVEV (reference sequence). CDR3 in amino acids: CASSFNPTVQETQYF. CDR3 in DNA: TGTGCCAGCAGTTTTAATCCTACGGTCCAAGAGACCCAGTACTTC.

The rearrangement links TRBV2 to TRBJ2-7; D is possibly TRBD1 or TRBD2 (5 bases each). Between the trimmed V and J ends, which lost 5 bases and 0 bases, there was a span of 11 bases. The CDR3 runs 14 residues. The germline gives CDR1 SNHLY, CDR2 FYNNEI. The DNA of the CDR3 is TGTGCCAGCAGTAGACAGACTACCTCCTACGAGCAGTACTTC. Its protein is CASSRQTTSYEQYF.

The chain links TRBV18 to TRBJ2-5, with D possibly being TRBD2 (6 bases). The CDR3 extends over 15 amino acids. The germline CDR1 and CDR2 sequences are KGHSH and LQKENI. V was shortened by 6 bases and J by 4 bases, with 18 bases between the two germline ends. CDR3: CASSPYGGGPETQYF. The DNA for the CDR3 is TGTGCCAGCTCCCCTTATGGGGGAGGACCAGAGACCCAGTACTTC.

This clone appeared once. The V call is TRBV5-1, the J call TRBJ2-5; 8 nucleotides match TRBD2. The CDR3 extends over 18 amino acids. Germline CDR1 reads SGHRS; CDR2 reads YFSETQ. V lost 5 bases and J lost 1; bases outside the gene matches: 16. CDR3 DNA sequence: TGCGCCAGCAGACTGACCCAGAACCTAGCGGGTTCCCAAGAGACCCAGTACTTC. It translates to CASRLTQNLAGSQETQYF. The full variable domain, its missing parts supplied by reference TRBV5-1 and TRBJ2-5, is KAGVTQTPRYLIKTRGQQVTLSCSPISGHRSVSWYQQTPGQGLQFLFEYFSETQRNKGNFPGRFSGRQFSNSRSEMNVSTLELGDSALYLCASRLTQNLAGSQETQYFGPGTRLLVL.

Note on this clone: One end of the junction does not line up with germline, which may come from a read error. The chain employs TRBV5-1 and TRBJ2-3; D remains unclear. CDR1 and CDR2 (germline): SGHRS, YFSETQ. The CDR3 runs to 13 residues. CDR3 protein: CASSLDFTDTQYF. Written as DNA, the CDR3 is TGCGCCAGCAGTTTGGATTTCACAGATACGCAGTATTTT.

In this sample, this clone turned up once. The chain combines TRBV4-1 with TRBJ1-1; no definite D call. The CDR3 covers 16 residues. Per germline, CDR1 MGHRA and CDR2 YSYEKL. With 1 base removed from V and 4 bases from J, the gap between germline ends came to 16 bases. The chain's CDR3 is CASSQGVVTQGTEAFF. The CDR3 DNA reads TGCGCCAGCAGCCAAGGGGTTGTCACCCAAGGCACTGAAGCTTTCTTT.

This sequence joins TRBV7-9 and TRBJ2-7; the D is unclear. The V gene's germline CDR1 is SEHNR and CDR2 FQNEAQ (reference sequence). Trimming removed 5 bases at V and 0 bases at J, with 11 bases between. This CDR3 is 14 amino acids long. CDR3 bases: TGTGCCAGCAGCCCCCCGCGTACCTCCTACGAGCAGTACTTC. This gives the protein CASSPPRTSYEQYF.

This clone was observed a single time. The V and J genes are TRBV2 and TRBJ2-2; TRBD1 matches 8 bases. The CDR3 sequence is 14 residues long. With 5 bases clipped from V and 6 bases from J, the junction kept 5 bases outside the gene matches. Germline V gene sequence: CDR1 SNHLY, CDR2 FYNNEI. The CDR3 loop is CASSRTGGSGELFF. The DNA for the CDR3 is TGTGCCAGCAGTCGAACAGGGGGTTCCGGGGAGCTGTTTTTT.

This chain connects TRBV30 to TRBJ2-1; maybe TRBD1 (5 bases). This CDR3 contains 11 residues. Germline loops: CDR1 GTSNPN, CDR2 SVGIG (reference sequence). Between the trimmed V and J ends, which lost 4 bases and 8 bases, there was a span of 9 bases. The CDR3 DNA follows: TGTGCCTGGACAGGGTCTGATGAGCAGTTCTTC. Encoded protein: CAWTGSDEQFF.